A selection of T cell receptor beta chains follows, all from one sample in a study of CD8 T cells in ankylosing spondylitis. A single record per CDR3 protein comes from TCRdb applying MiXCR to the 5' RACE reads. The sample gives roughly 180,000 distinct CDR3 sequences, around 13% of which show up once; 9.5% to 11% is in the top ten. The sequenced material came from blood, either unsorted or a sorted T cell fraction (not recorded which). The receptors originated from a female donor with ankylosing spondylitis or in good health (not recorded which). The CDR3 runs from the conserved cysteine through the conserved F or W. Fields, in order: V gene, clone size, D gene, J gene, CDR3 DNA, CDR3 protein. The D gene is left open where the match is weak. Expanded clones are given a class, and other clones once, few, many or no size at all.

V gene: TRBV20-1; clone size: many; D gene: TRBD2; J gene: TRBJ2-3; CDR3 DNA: TGCAGTGCGCGGGGACTAGCGGGGGGACTTAGCACAGATACGCAGTATTTT; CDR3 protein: CSARGLAGGLSTDTQYF
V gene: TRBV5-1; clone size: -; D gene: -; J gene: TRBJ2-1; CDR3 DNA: TGCGCCAGCGGTCGGGAGTCCCCCTACAATGAGCAGTTCTTC; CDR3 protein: CASGRESPYNEQFF
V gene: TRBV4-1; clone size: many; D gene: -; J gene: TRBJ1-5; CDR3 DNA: TGCGCCAGCAGCCTAAGCGAGGGGGGCAATCAGCCCCAGCATTTT; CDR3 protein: CASSLSEGGNQPQHF
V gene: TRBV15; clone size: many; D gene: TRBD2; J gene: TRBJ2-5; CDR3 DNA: TGTGCCACCAGCAGAGTATCGGGACTAGCGTCCGAAACACAGTACTTC; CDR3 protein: CATSRVSGLASETQYF
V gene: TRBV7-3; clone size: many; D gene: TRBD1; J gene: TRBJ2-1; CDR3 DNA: TGTGCCAGCAGCCGTGACAGGGGGTCCTACAATGAGCAGTTCTTC; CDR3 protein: CASSRDRGSYNEQFF
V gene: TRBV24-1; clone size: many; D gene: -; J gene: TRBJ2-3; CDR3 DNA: TGTGCCACCAGTAGTCAGTCTAGCACAGATACGCAGTATTTT; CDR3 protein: CATSSQSSTDTQYF
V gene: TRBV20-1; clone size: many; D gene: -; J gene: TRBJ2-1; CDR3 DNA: TGCAGTGCTAGAGAGGCCGGGACGGAGCAGTTCTTC; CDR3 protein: CSAREAGTEQFF
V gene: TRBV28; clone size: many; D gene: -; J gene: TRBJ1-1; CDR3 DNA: TGTGCCAGCCGAGTCTCTGGGTTTGCGATGAACACTGAAGCTTTCTTT; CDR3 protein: CASRVSGFAMNTEAFF
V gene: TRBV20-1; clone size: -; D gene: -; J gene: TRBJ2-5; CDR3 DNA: TGCAGTGCTAGAATGGACCGCAGGGAGACCCAGTACTTC; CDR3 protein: CSARMDRRETQYF
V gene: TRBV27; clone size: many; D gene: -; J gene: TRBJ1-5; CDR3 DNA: TGTGCCAGCAGTTTATCCGGGGCACTTGGGCCCCAGCATTTT; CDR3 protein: CASSLSGALGPQHF
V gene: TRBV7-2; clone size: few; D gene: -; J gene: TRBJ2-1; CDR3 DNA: TGTGCCAGCAGCTTACTAGCGACATACAATGAGCAGTTCTTC; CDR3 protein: CASSLLATYNEQFF
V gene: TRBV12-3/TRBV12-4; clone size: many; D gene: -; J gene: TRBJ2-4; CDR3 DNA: TGTGCCAGCAGTTTCCTCGGGGCGGACATTCAGTACTTC; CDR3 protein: CASSFLGADIQYF
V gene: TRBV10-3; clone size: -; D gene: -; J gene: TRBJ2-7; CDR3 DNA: TGTGCCATCAGTGAGTCGACTAGTTGGCCTCTGCAGTACTTC; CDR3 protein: CAISESTSWPLQYF
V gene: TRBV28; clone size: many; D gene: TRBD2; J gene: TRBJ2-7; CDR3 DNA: TGTGCCAGCAACCCCACAGGACTAGCCTCCTACGAGCAGTACTTC; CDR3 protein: CASNPTGLASYEQYF
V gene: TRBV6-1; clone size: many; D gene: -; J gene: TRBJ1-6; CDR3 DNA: TGTGCCAGCAGTGACGGTCAGATTAATTCACCCCTCCACTTT; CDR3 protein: CASSDGQINSPLHF
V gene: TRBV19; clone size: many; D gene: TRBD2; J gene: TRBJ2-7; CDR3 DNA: TGTGCCAGTAGTACCGGACTAGCGGTTTCCTACGAGCAGTACTTC; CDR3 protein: CASSTGLAVSYEQYF
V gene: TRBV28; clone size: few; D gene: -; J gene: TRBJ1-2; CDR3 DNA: TGTGCCAGCAGTTCCACGGGACTGAAGTCGTATGGCTACACCTTC; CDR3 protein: CASSSTGLKSYGYTF
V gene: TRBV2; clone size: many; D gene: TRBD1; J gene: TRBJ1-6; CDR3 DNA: TGTGCCAGCAGCGTCACAGGGGGGAATTCACCCCTCCACTTT; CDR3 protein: CASSVTGGNSPLHF
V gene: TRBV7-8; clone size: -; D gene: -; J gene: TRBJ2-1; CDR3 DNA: TGTGCCAGCAGCCCTACAGGGCTTGGGGTCTACAATGAGCAGTTCTTC; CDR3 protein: CASSPTGLGVYNEQFF
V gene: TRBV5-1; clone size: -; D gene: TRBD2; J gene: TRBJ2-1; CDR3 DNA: TGCGCCAGCAGCTTTGGCCTAGCGGGAATGGATGAGCAGTTCTTC; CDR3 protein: CASSFGLAGMDEQFF
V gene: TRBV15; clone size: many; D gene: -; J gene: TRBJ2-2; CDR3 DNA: TGTGCCACCTTCTCCGGGACAACGAACACCGGGGAGCTGTTTTTT; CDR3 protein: CATFSGTTNTGELFF
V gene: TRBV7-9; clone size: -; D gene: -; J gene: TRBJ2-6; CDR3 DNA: TGTGCCAGCAGCGCTACCGCAGCTGGGGCCAACGTCCTGACTTTC; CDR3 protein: CASSATAAGANVLTF
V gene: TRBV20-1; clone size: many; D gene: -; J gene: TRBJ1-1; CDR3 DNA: TGCAGTGCTAGAGATCGATTGGGGAACACTGAAGCTTTCTTT; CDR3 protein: CSARDRLGNTEAFF
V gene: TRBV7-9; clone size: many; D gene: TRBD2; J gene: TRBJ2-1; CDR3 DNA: TGTGCCAGCAGCTTCGGGCTAGCGGGAGTAAATGAGCAGTTCTTC; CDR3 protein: CASSFGLAGVNEQFF
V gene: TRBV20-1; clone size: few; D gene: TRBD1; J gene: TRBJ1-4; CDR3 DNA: TGCAGTGCCAACCCCGGGACAGGGGTTGAAAAACTGTTTTTT; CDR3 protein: CSANPGTGVEKLFF
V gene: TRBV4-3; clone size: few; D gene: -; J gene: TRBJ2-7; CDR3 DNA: TGCGCCAGCAGCCAACACGCAGGTGGAGCCGGGCCCTACGAGCAGTACTTC; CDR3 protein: CASSQHAGGAGPYEQYF